This TCR beta chain was profiled in a study of T cells in Graves' hyperthyroidism and ophthalmopathy. Study results and limitations: Blood samples included most of the expanded thyroid clonotypes exceeding 0.001.

Notes on this clonotype: As yet, its antigen is unknown.

RNA transcripts were the template for amplifying TCR beta CDR3 regions. The primer set for the first-round RT-PCR of the TCR CDR3 was HTBI. TCRdb ran MiXCR on the multiplex PCR reads and lists one entry per CDR3 protein. The data contain roughly 300,000 distinct CDR3 sequences, about 15% of them singletons. Germline values: CDR1 SEHNR, CDR2 FQNEAQ (reference sequence). This CDR3 has 15 amino acids. J gave up 9 bases and V 4 bases, and 10 bases lay outside the gene matches. Input material: blood. The chain has TRBV7-9 and TRBJ2-4, with TRBD1 matching over 9 bases. The receptor was derived from a woman in her twenties or thirties with Graves' hyperthyroidism. The DNA of the CDR3 is TGTGCCAGCAGCTCCCGTACAGGGGGCTTTGGCATTCAGTACTTC. Translating gives CASSSRTGGFGIQYF.